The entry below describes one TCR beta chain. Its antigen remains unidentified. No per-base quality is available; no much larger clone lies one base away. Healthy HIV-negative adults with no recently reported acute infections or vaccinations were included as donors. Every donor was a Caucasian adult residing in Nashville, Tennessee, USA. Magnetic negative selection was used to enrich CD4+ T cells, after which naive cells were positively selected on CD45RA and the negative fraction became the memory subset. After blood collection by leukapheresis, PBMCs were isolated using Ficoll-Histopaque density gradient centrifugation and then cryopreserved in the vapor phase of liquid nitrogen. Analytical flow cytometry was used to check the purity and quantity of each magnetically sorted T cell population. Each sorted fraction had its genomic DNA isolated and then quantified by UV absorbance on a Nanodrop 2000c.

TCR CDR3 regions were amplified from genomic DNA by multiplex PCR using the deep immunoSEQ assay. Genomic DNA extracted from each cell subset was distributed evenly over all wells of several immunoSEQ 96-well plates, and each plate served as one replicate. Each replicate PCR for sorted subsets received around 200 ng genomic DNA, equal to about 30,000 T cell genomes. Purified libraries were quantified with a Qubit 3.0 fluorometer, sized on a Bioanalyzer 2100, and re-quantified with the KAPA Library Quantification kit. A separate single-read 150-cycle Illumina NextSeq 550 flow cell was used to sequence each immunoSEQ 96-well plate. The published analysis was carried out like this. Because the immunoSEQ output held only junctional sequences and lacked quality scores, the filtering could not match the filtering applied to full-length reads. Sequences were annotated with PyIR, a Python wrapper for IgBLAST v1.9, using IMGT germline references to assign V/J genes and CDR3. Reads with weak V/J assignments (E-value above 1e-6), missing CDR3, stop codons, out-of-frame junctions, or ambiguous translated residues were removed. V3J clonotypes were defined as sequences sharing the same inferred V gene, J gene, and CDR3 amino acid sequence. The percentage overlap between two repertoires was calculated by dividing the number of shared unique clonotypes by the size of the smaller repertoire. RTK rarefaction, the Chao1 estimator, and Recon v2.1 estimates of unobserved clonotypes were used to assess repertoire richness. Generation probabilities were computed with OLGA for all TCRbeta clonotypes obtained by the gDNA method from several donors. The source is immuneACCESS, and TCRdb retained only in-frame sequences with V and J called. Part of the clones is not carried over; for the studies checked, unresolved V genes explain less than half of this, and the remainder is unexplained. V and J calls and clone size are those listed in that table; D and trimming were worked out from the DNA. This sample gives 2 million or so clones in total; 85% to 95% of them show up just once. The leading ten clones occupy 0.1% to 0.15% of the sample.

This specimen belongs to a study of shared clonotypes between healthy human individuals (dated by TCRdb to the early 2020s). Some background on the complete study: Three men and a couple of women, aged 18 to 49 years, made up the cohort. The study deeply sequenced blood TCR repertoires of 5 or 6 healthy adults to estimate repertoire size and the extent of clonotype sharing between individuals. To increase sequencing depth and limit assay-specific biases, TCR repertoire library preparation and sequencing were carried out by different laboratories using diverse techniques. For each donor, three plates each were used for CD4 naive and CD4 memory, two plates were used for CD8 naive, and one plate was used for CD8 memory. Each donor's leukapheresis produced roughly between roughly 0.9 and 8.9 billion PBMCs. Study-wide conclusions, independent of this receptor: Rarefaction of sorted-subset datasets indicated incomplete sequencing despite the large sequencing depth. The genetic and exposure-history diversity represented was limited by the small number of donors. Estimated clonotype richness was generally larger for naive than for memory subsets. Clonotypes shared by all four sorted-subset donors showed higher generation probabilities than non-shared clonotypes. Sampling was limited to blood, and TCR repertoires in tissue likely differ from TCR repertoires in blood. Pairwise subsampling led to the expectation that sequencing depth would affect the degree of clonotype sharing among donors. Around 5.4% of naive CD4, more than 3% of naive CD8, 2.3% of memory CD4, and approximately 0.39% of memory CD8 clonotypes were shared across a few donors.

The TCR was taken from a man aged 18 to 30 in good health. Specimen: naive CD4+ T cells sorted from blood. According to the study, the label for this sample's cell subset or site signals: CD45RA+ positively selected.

Read as DNA, the sequence is TGTGCCAGCAGCTTGGTGGGGGCCGGGGAGACCCAGTACTTC. It is translated as CASSLVGAGETQYF. Recombination joined TRBV5-6 with TRBJ2-5, and TRBD1 may be the D gene, going by 6 matching bases. V loses 0 bases of germline sequence and J loses 5 bases, and the interval between the two ends is 11 bases. Its CDR3 holds 14 amino acids, cysteine through phenylalanine. Of all the DNA, just the CDR3 is kept, 42 bases in frame from base 1. The CDR1 and CDR2 encoded by the germline V gene are SGHDT and YYEEEE.